Listed below are T cell receptor beta chains from one sample, sequenced in a study of T-cell memory formation after mild COVID-19. A single record per CDR3 protein comes from TCRdb applying MiXCR to the 5' RACE reads. The table has about 620,000 distinct CDR3 sequences, roughly 18% seen once. The sample consisted of PBMCs or a T cell subset sorted from them (not recorded which). All receptors come from an adult woman who had mild COVID-19 (a few samples of this study predate the infection). Cell type and time point are not known. Each CDR3 is given with its conserved first and last residue. D genes are given only for firm matches. Clone size is not always given. Where it is, it says once, few, many or a class for expanded clones.

j_gene | abundance | d_gene | v_gene | len | CDR3nt | CDR3aa
TRBJ2-7 | - | - | TRBV6-2/TRBV6-3 | 16 | TGTGCCAGCAGTTACACGGCCGCGTGGGGATCCTACGAGCAGTACTTC | CASSYTAAWGSYEQYF
TRBJ2-7 | - | - | TRBV4-3 | 15 | TGCGCCAGCAGCCAAGTGGGGTCAAGGGACTACGAGCAGTACTTC | CASSQVGSRDYEQYF
TRBJ2-6 | - | - | TRBV12-3/TRBV12-4 | 16 | TGTGCCAGCAGTTTGAACAGAATCTCTGGGGCCAACGTCCTGACTTTC | CASSLNRISGANVLTF
TRBJ1-6 | - | TRBD1 | TRBV5-6 | 14 | TGTGCCAGCTTCACACAGGGGGCGGGATCACCCCTCCACTTT | CASFTQGAGSPLHF
TRBJ2-1 | few | - | TRBV11-2 | 17 | TGTGCCAGCAGCTTAGGGTTGGGGCGCCGGTTAGACAATGAGCAGTTCTTC | CASSLGLGRRLDNEQFF
TRBJ1-5 | once | - | TRBV7-9 | 14 | TGTGCCAGCAGCTTGGAGGACACACATCAGCCCCAGCATTTT | CASSLEDTHQPQHF
TRBJ1-4 | - | - | TRBV27 | 17 | TGTGCCAGCAGTCTAGCTAGAGGGTGGGAGGCTAATGAAAAACTGTTTTTT | CASSLARGWEANEKLFF
TRBJ2-6 | - | TRBD2 | TRBV15 | 18 | TGTGCCACCAGCACCGATAAAGGGAGGGTCTCTGGGGCCAACGTCCTGACTTTC | CATSTDKGRVSGANVLTF
TRBJ2-4 | few | TRBD1 | TRBV12-3/TRBV12-4 | 16 | TGTGCCAGCAGTCCGGGACAGGGGGCGGGTGGCGGCATTCAGTACTTC | CASSPGQGAGGGIQYF
TRBJ1-1 | many | TRBD1 | TRBV20-1 | 16 | TGCAGTGCTAGATCGGCTCCGGGACAGCTGAACACTGAAGCTTTCTTT | CSARSAPGQLNTEAFF
TRBJ2-1 | - | - | TRBV25-1 | 16 | TGTGCCAGCAGTGAATTAGGTCTGGGAGTGAACAATGAGCAGTTCTTC | CASSELGLGVNNEQFF
TRBJ2-7 | few | TRBD2 | TRBV20-1 | 14 | TGCAGTGCTAGTGGGGGGGTTGCCTCCTACGAGCAGTACTTC | CSASGGVASYEQYF
TRBJ1-6 | many | - | TRBV20-1 | 16 | TGCAGTGCTAGTCAACCCCAGGGGCCGGGGGATTCACCCCTCCACTTT | CSASQPQGPGDSPLHF
TRBJ2-5 | - | TRBD1 | TRBV7-8 | 15 | TGTGCCAGCAGCCCTTGGGACAGGGGTCAAGAGACCCAGTACTTC | CASSPWDRGQETQYF
TRBJ1-2 | - | - | TRBV20-1 | 16 | TGCAGTGCTAGCGGTGATCTGTGGGGTCACAACTATGGCTACACCTTC | CSASGDLWGHNYGYTF
TRBJ2-2 | - | - | TRBV6-1 | 15 | TGTGCCAGCTCCTCATCAGAGGGGGGCACCGGGGAGCTGTTTTTT | CASSSSEGGTGELFF
TRBJ1-1 | - | TRBD1 | TRBV6-6 | 13 | TGTGCCAGCAGCGGCACAGGGGGGACTGAAGCTTTCTTT | CASSGTGGTEAFF
TRBJ1-1 | few | - | TRBV25-1 | 15 | TGTGCCAGCAGTCGACCCGGACAGATGAACACTGAAGCTTTCTTT | CASSRPGQMNTEAFF
TRBJ2-1 | many | - | TRBV5-1 | 14 | TGCGCCAGCAGCAGGGGAGGAGAGTACAATGAGCAGTTCTTC | CASSRGGEYNEQFF
TRBJ2-7 | few | - | TRBV5-6 | 12 | TGTGCCAGCAGCCAAAAACCCTACGAGCAGTACTTC | CASSQKPYEQYF
TRBJ2-1 | - | - | TRBV7-2 | 15 | TGTGCCAGCAGCCAACTAGGACTTTCCCAGAATGAGCAGTTCTTC | CASSQLGLSQNEQFF
TRBJ1-5 | few | - | TRBV5-5 | 15 | TGTGCCAGCAGCTTGAGTCCCTGGGGACATCAGCCCCAGCATTTT | CASSLSPWGHQPQHF
TRBJ2-1 | - | TRBD2 | TRBV3-1 | 19 | TGTGCCAGCAGCTCTTCCGGGACTAGCGGGACTGTCTCCTACAATGAGCAGTTCTTC | CASSSSGTSGTVSYNEQFF
TRBJ1-1 | few | - | TRBV7-9 | 12 | TGTGCCAGCAGCTTGGACATCACTGAAGCTTTCTTT | CASSLDITEAFF
TRBJ2-2 | - | - | TRBV7-3 | 16 | TGTGCCAGCAGCTTAATGGGTTTTGGGAACACCGGGGAGCTGTTTTTT | CASSLMGFGNTGELFF
TRBJ2-1 | - | - | TRBV10-3 | 12 | TGTGCCATCAGTGCGGGAGAAGGTGAGCAGTTCTTC | CAISAGEGEQFF
TRBJ2-1 | - | TRBD2 | TRBV7-2 | 15 | TGTGCCAGCAGCTTACTAGCGGGAGGGCCCAGTGAGCAGTTCTTC | CASSLLAGGPSEQFF